These 5 T cell receptor beta chains share one sample of origin, sequenced in a study of T cells in tumors after PD-1 blockade. The assay was immunoSEQ multiplex PCR, and TCRdb's table has in-frame clones only and misses some. The sample holds around 45,000 clones, roughly 73% seen once. The sample here was PBMCs, taken before anti-PD-1 treatment. These receptors originate from a human donor with basal cell carcinoma.

This clone was observed once. V and J are TRBV5-8 and TRBJ2-7; D is possibly TRBD2 (6 bases). The CDR3 loop spans 14 amino acids. V gave up 1 base and J gave up 3 bases, with 11 bases separating them. Germline V gene lookup returns CDR1 SGHTS and CDR2 YDEGEE. The DNA for the CDR3 is TGTGCCAGCAGCTTGCCGGGGGAGGTCTACGAGCAGTACTTC. Translated: CASSLPGEVYEQYF.

The chain links TRBV28 to TRBJ2-3; D is possibly TRBD2 (6 bases). Germline assignment: CDR1 MDHEN and CDR2 SYDVKM. Deletions cut 8 bases from V and 5 bases from J, with 17 bases between. This CDR3 contains 14 residues. Written as DNA, the CDR3 is TGTGCCAGCCTCGGAGGGCTAGGTCAAGATACGCAGTATTTT. Translation: CASLGGLGQDTQYF.

This chain connects TRBV20-1 to TRBJ1-1; TRBD1 matches 7 bases. Germline V gene lookup returns CDR1 DFQATT and CDR2 SNEGSKA (reference sequence). This CDR3 has 13 residues. V lost 3 bases, J lost 0 bases, and 1 base stayed unmatched. The CDR3 DNA reads as TGCAGTGCTAGTGACAGGGTGAACACTGAAGCTTTCTTT. Protein product: CSASDRVNTEAFF.

The chain links TRBV28 to TRBJ1-4; possible D gene TRBD1, 5 bases. CDR3 length: 18 residues. V was pared by 4 bases and J by 0 bases, with 18 bases between. The germline V gene has CDR1 MDHEN and CDR2 SYDVKM. CDR3 coding DNA: TGTGCCAGCAGTTCCTCAGGGATTGGACTAGCAACTAATGAAAAACTGTTTTTT. It encodes CASSSSGIGLATNEKLFF.

This chain joins TRBV5-5 and TRBJ2-3, with 10 bases lining up with TRBD1. This CDR3 is 16 amino acids long. The ends lost 4 bases at V and 4 bases at J; junction bases unmatched: 9. Germline loops: CDR1 SGHKS, CDR2 YYEKEE (reference sequence). CDR3 protein: CASSPGQGKFADTQYF. The CDR3 nucleotides read TGTGCCAGCAGCCCGGGACAGGGGAAATTCGCAGATACGCAGTATTTT. Combining the CDR3 with reference TRBV5-5 and TRBJ2-3 gives the whole variable domain DAGVTQSPTHLIKTRGQQVTLRCSPISGHKSVSWYQQVLGQGPQFIFQYYEKEERGRGNFPDRFSARQFPNYSSELNVNALLLGDSALYLCASSPGQGKFADTQYFGPGTRLTVL.